This T cell receptor (beta chain) was identified in a study of cytomegalovirus exposure and HLA in healthy donors. This clone was counted a few times. While unrecorded immune exposures were likely, the donors were nominally healthy when sampled. The PCR contained 60 Vbeta and 13 Jbeta primers. Assay used: immunoSEQ multiplex PCR; TCRdb lists only in-frame clones, some missing. The table lists under 200,000 clones, about four fifths of them singletons. This CDR3 contains 13 residues. V was trimmed by 4 bases and J by 1 base, leaving 7 bases between them. Germline V lookup: CDR1 SEHNR, CDR2 FQNEAQ (reference sequence).

This rearrangement joins TRBV7-9 to TRBJ1-1, with no clear D. Sequenced: PBMCs. The receptor's source is a male donor in good health and CMV-seronegative. The CDR3 spells CASSWGENTEAFF. The CDR3 DNA follows: TGTGCCAGCAGCTGGGGAGAGAACACTGAAGCTTTCTTT.